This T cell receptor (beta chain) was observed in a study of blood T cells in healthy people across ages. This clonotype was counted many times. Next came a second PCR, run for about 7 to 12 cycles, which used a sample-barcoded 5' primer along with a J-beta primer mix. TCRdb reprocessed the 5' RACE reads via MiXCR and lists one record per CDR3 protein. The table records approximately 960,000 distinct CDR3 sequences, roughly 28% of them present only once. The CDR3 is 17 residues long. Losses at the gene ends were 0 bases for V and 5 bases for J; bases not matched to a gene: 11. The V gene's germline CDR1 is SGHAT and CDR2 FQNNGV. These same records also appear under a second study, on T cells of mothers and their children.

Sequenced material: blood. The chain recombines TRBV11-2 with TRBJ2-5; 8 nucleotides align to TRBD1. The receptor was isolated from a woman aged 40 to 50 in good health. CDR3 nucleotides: TGTGCCAGCAGCTTAGATTACCGGACAGGGACTTCGGAGACCCAGTACTTC. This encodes CASSLDYRTGTSETQYF.